This record concerns one TCR beta chain sequence. The sample is drawn from a study of blood T cell repertoires in COVID-19. Some clones are missing from TCRdb's copy, which holds only in-frame ones; the method was immunoSEQ multiplex PCR. The sample shows 30,000 to 35,000 clones, approximately 90% of them seen only once. V shed 7 bases and J 0 bases; nucleotides not matched to a gene: 1. CDR1 is SNHLY and CDR2 is FYNNEI in the germline V gene. The CDR3 is made up of 14 amino acids. This chain joins TRBV2 and TRBJ2-2; the match to TRBD2 covers 8 bases. The receptor's source is a human donor in a cohort sampled during active COVID-19. The sequenced sample consisted of peripheral blood. CDR3 protein: CASTGGANTGELFF. In nucleotides, the CDR3 is TGTGCCAGCACGGGGGGGGCGAACACCGGGGAGCTGTTTTTT.